This T cell receptor (beta chain) was sequenced for a study of shared clonotypes between healthy human individuals (dated by TCRdb to about 2020). At the level of the whole study: A couple of women and three men aged 18 to 49 years were included in the cohort. For each donor, three plates each were used for CD4 naive and CD4 memory, two plates were used for CD8 naive, and one plate was used for CD8 memory. Blood TCR repertoires of about five healthy adults were deeply sequenced to estimate repertoire size and the extent of clonotype sharing between individuals. Libraries were prepared and TCR repertoires were sequenced by different laboratories using diverse techniques, in order to increase sequencing depth and limit assay-specific biases. Between about 0.94 and 10 billion PBMCs per donor were obtained by leukapheresis. General study outcomes and caveats: Compared with non-shared clonotypes, clonotypes shared by all four sorted-subset donors had higher generation probabilities. Rarefaction of sorted-subset datasets indicated incomplete sequencing despite the large sequencing depth. Sharing across several donors was observed for around 5% of naive CD4, about 3.2% of naive CD8, 2% to 2.5% of memory CD4, and around 0.44% of memory CD8 clonotypes. Pairwise subsampling indicated that sequencing depth was expected to affect the degree of clonotype sharing among donors. The small number of donors limited the genetic and exposure-history diversity represented. Naive subsets generally had larger estimated clonotype richness than memory subsets. Only blood was sampled, and tissue TCR repertoires likely differ from those in blood.

From V the trimming removes 10 bases and from J it removes 7 bases, while the gene matches leave 14 bases of the junction unaccounted for. Inclusive of the bounding cysteine and phenylalanine, the CDR3 is 14 residues long. Only the CDR3 region is kept as DNA, spanning 42 bases read in frame from base 1. Based on the germline V gene, the CDR1 and CDR2 sequences are MDHEN and SYDVKM. CD8 naive samples were obtained by positive selection for CCR7 among CD45RO-negative cells, yielding a CD45RA+CCR7+ population from which TemRA cells were excluded. The donors were healthy, HIV-negative adults with no recently reported acute infections or vaccinations. Only Caucasian adults living in Nashville, Tennessee, USA were represented among the donors. After blood collection by leukapheresis, PBMCs were isolated using Ficoll-Histopaque density gradient centrifugation and then cryopreserved in the vapor phase of liquid nitrogen. Analytical flow cytometry was used to check the purity and quantity of every magnetically sorted T cell population. Genomic DNA was isolated from every sorted fraction and measured by UV absorbance on a Nanodrop 2000c.

Using the deep immunoSEQ assay, multiplex PCR amplified TCR CDR3 regions from genomic DNA. Extracted genomic DNA from each cell subset was spread evenly across all wells of several immunoSEQ 96-well plates, with each plate serving as a replicate. Each replicate PCR for sorted subsets received about 220 ng genomic DNA, equal to around 32,000 T cell genomes. Purified libraries were measured with a Qubit 3.0 fluorometer, size-checked on a Bioanalyzer 2100, and measured again with the KAPA Library Quantification kit. Every immunoSEQ 96-well plate was sequenced on a dedicated single-read 150-cycle Illumina NextSeq 550 flow cell. The paper's processing steps were these. The immunoSEQ output contained only junctional sequences without quality scores, so filtering could not match that applied to full-length reads. Sequences were annotated with PyIR, a Python wrapper for IgBLAST v1.9, using IMGT germline references to assign V/J genes and CDR3. Reads were filtered out if the reads had weak V/J assignments (E-value above 1e-6), no CDR3, stop codons, out-of-frame junctions, or ambiguous translated residues. V3J clonotypes were defined as sequences sharing the same inferred V gene, J gene, and CDR3 amino acid sequence. The percentage overlap between two repertoires was calculated by dividing the number of shared unique clonotypes by the size of the smaller repertoire. RTK rarefaction, the Chao1 estimator, and Recon v2.1 estimates of unobserved clonotypes were used to assess repertoire richness. For all TCRbeta clonotypes obtained by the gDNA method from a few donors, generation probabilities were computed with OLGA. TCRdb re-hosts the immuneACCESS table, in-frame sequences only. Its copies lack some clones; in the studies checked, an unresolved V gene accounts for under half of them, and the cause for the rest is not known. That table supplies the V and J calls and clone size; D and trimming were determined from the DNA. In this sample the table shows hundreds of thousands of clones, approximately 96% of which occur a single time. The top ten clonotypes cover approximately 0.12% of the sample.

A word on this clone: It has no known antigen specificity. No much larger clonotype is one base removed from it; base qualities were not supplied.

The clonotype was recovered from a woman between 25 and 40 years old in good health. The chain is encoded by TRBV28 joined to TRBJ2-5; 8 central nucleotides agree with TRBD1. The sequencing input was naive CD8+ T cells sorted from blood. The sample's cell subset or site label, decoded: CD45RA+CCR7+. The CDR3 sequence is CATHAWTGRGTQYF. The DNA sequence is as follows: TGTGCCACCCATGCTTGGACAGGGCGGGGGACCCAGTACTTC.